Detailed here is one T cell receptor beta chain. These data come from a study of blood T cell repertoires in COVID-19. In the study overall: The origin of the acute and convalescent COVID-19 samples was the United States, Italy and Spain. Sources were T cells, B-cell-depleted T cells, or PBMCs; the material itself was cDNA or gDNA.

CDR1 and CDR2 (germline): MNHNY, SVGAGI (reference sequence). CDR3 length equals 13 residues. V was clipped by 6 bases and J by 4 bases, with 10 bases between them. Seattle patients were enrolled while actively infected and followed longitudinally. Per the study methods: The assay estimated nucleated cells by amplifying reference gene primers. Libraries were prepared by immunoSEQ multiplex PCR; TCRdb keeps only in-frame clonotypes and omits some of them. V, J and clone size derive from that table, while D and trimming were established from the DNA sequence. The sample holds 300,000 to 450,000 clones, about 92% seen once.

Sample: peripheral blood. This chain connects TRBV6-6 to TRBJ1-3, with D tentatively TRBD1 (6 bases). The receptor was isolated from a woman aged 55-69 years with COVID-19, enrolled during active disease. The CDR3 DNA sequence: TGTGCCAGCAGACCCGGACAGGGAAACACCATATATTTT. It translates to CASRPGQGNTIYF.